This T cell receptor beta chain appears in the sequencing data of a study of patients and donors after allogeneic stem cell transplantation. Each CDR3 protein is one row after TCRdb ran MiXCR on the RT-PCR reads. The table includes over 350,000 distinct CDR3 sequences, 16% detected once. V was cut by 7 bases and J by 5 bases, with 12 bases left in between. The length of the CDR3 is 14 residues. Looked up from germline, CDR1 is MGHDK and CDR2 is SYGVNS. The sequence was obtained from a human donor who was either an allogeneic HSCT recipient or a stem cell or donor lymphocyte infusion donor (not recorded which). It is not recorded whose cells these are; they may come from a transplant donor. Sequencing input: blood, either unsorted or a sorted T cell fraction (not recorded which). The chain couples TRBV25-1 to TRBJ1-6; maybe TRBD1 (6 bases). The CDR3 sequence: CASTPGQNNSPLHF. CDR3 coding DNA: TGTGCCAGCACCCCTGGACAGAATAATTCACCCCTCCACTTT.